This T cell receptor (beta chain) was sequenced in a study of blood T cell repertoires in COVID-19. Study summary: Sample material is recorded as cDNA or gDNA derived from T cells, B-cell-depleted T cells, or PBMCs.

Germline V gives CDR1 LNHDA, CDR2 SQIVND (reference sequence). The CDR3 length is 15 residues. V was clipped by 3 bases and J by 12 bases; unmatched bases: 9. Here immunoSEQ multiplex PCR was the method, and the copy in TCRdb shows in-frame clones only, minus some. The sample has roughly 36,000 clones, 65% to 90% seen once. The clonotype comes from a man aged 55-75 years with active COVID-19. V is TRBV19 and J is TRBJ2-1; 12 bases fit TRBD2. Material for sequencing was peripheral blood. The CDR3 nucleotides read TGTGCCAGTAGTATTGGGCTAGCGGGAGGGCCCCGGCAGTTCTTC. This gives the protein CASSIGLAGGPRQFF.